The present TCR beta chain was sequenced within a study of control samples from healthy donors and cancer patients (dated by TCRdb to between 2020 and 2021). As to this clone: This receptor's antigen is unknown. Base qualities are not at hand, and no much larger clone is one base apart.

Library creation used the immunoSEQ multiplex PCR assay. This is the immuneACCESS table as TCRdb keeps it, with only in-frame sequences that have V and J called. A part of the clones is gone; compared with another copy, unresolved V genes explain less than half, and the rest is unexplained. Counted in this sample were fewer than 200,000 clones; roughly 94% of them appeared once. Around 15% of the sample is taken by the ten largest. CDR1 is given as MNHEY and CDR2 as SVGAGI, both from the germline V gene. The cysteine opens and the phenylalanine closes a CDR3 of 14 amino acids. CDR3 DNA is the only sequence kept; it has 42 bases, read in frame from the first base. Here V drops 6 bases and J drops 10 bases, and the junction holds 8 bases not matched to any gene.

The V and J genes are TRBV6-5 and TRBJ1-6, with 8 central nucleotides matching TRBD1. Sequencing was performed on PBMCs. This sequence originates from a man between 60 and 75 years old with colorectal cancer. The CDR3 sequence is CASSWTGLRSPLHF. The DNA sequence is TGTGCCAGCAGCTGGACAGGGCTGAGGTCACCCCTCCACTTT.